A selection of T cell receptor beta chains follows, all from one sample in a study of blood T cell repertoires in COVID-19. The assay was immunoSEQ multiplex PCR, and TCRdb's table has in-frame clones only and misses some. The sample records about 230,000 clones, about 85% being singletons. The sample comprised peripheral blood. These receptors came from a woman of 80 years or more with active or convalescent COVID-19. CDR3s include the opening cysteine and the closing phenylalanine or tryptophan. D genes are given only for firm matches. Clone size appears in some rows only: once, few, many, or a class for an expanded clone.

cdr3_aa	cdr3_nt	v_call	j_call	d_call	clone_size
CASSFGTGGGEKLFF	TGTGCCAGTAGTTTCGGGACAGGGGGAGGTGAAAAACTGTTTTTT	TRBV19	TRBJ1-4	TRBD1	NA
CASSAIGQGASGANVLTF	TGCGCCAGCAGCGCCATAGGGCAGGGGGCTTCTGGGGCCAACGTCCTGACTTTC	TRBV5-1	TRBJ2-6	TRBD1	NA
CAWTRRGARGAQHF	TGTGCCTGGACTAGGCGGGGGGCGCGGGGTGCCCAGCATTTT	TRBV30	TRBJ1-5	NA	NA
CASSPSLYGYTF	TGTGCCAGCAGTCCCTCCCTCTATGGCTACACCTTC	TRBV6-6	TRBJ1-2	NA	NA
CASREGGEQYF	TGCGCCAGTAGGGAGGGGGGCGAGCAGTACTTC	TRBV5-1	TRBJ2-7	NA	NA
CASSAGATYNEQFF	TGTGCCAGCAGCGCGGGAGCCACTTACAATGAGCAGTTCTTC	TRBV6-2/TRBV6-3	TRBJ2-1	TRBD2	NA
CASSLGVASGGIDTQYF	TGTGCCAGCAGCTTAGGTGTGGCTAGCGGGGGAATAGATACGCAGTATTTT	TRBV7-2	TRBJ2-3	TRBD2	NA
CASTESFSGANVLTF	TGTGCCAGCACCGAAAGCTTTTCTGGGGCCAACGTCCTGACTTTC	TRBV7-2	TRBJ2-6	NA	NA
CATSKGSGSIDEQYF	TGTGCCACCAGCAAGGGTAGCGGGAGTATCGACGAGCAGTACTTC	TRBV15	TRBJ2-7	TRBD2	NA
CASSTTGGAYEQYF	TGTGCCAGCAGTACGACAGGTGGGGCCTACGAGCAGTACTTC	TRBV28	TRBJ2-7	NA	NA
CASSYSQGRGNYGYTF	TGTGCCAGCAGTTACTCACAGGGTAGGGGTAACTATGGCTACACCTTC	TRBV6-8	TRBJ1-2	NA	NA
CASSRGEGSGYTF	TGTGCCAGCAGCCGCGGTGAGGGAAGCGGCTACACCTTC	TRBV5-5	TRBJ1-2	NA	NA
CASSYSQRGGLAETQYF	TGTGCCAGCAGTTACTCCCAGCGGGGGGGACTTGCTGAGACCCAGTACTTC	TRBV6-2/TRBV6-3	TRBJ2-5	TRBD2	NA
CASSPQGSSYNEQFF	TGTGCCAGCAGCCCCCAGGGGAGCTCCTACAATGAGCAGTTCTTC	TRBV5-4	TRBJ2-1	NA	once
CASSLGQGGTEAFF	TGTGCCAGCTCATTGGGACAGGGAGGCACTGAAGCTTTCTTT	TRBV18	TRBJ1-1	TRBD1	NA
CASSLTGSGWDTIYF	TGTGCCAGCAGCTTAACTGGCTCGGGGTGGGACACCATATATTTT	TRBV7-3	TRBJ1-3	NA	NA
CACLREVTYEQYF	TGTGCCTGCCTACGGGAGGTAACCTACGAGCAGTACTTC	TRBV30	TRBJ2-7	TRBD2	NA
CASSLGGQGNTGELFF	TGTGCCAGCAGCCTAGGGGGACAGGGGAACACCGGGGAGCTGTTTTTT	TRBV11-2	TRBJ2-2	TRBD1	NA
CASSHGGNTIYF	TGTGCCAGCAGCCACGGTGGAAACACCATATATTTT	TRBV11-2	TRBJ1-3	NA	NA
CASSLRGTGNTIYF	TGTGCCAGCAGTTTACGGGGTACCGGAAACACCATATATTTT	TRBV28	TRBJ1-3	NA	NA
CAISEGLAGVYEQYF	TGTGCCATCAGTGAGGGACTAGCGGGAGTCTACGAGCAGTACTTC	TRBV10-3	TRBJ2-7	TRBD2	NA
CATSRDRGLQGPGELFF	TGTGCCACCAGCAGAGATCGTGGCCTACAGGGTCCCGGGGAGCTGTTTTTT	TRBV15	TRBJ2-2	NA	NA
CASSSGGVQGAGYTF	TGTGCCAGCAGCTCCGGGGGGGTACAGGGGGCTGGCTACACCTTC	TRBV7-2	TRBJ1-2	TRBD1	NA
CASSLAGVTNEKLFF	TGTGCCAGCAGCTTGGCGGGGGTAACTAATGAAAAACTGTTTTTT	TRBV5-6	TRBJ1-4	NA	NA